The source of this T cell receptor (beta chain) is a study of blood T cell repertoires in COVID-19. Study-wide background: COVID-19 samples from acute and convalescent phases originated in the United States, Italy and Spain. Sample material is recorded as cDNA or gDNA derived from T cells, B-cell-depleted T cells, or PBMCs.

The CDR3 totals 12 residues. The ends were cut back, 6 bases at V and 7 bases at J, with 10 bases in the middle. In the authors' methods: Using reference gene primer amplification, nucleated cell counts were estimated. The data were produced by immunoSEQ multiplex PCR, yet TCRdb's version contains in-frame clones alone and is incomplete. The V and J calls and the clone size are those of that table, but D and trimming were determined from the DNA. Here the sample spans about 240,000 clones, about four fifths being singletons. The source is a man between 45 and 60 years old with acute or convalescent COVID-19. The chain carries TRBV12-3 or TRBV12-4 and TRBJ1-5; tentative D call: TRBD1 (5 bases). Sequencing was done on a sample of peripheral blood. The CDR3 is CASRQVNQPQHF. The CDR3 bases are TGTGCCAGCAGACAGGTTAACCAGCCCCAGCATTTT.